The text below deals with one T cell receptor beta chain. Profiling relied on immunoSEQ multiplex PCR, and the TCRdb table lists in-frame clones only, not all of them. The table has roughly 150,000 clones, 85% to 90% seen once. V lost 4 bases to trimming and J lost 0 bases; unmatched junction nucleotides: 5. The CDR3 is 15 residues long. The germline CDR1 and CDR2 sequences are MNHEY and SVGAGI. The sample comes from a study of control samples from healthy donors and cancer patients. The material sequenced was blood. The chain recombines TRBV6-5 with TRBJ1-2; 7 nucleotides line up with TRBD1. The TCR sequence derives from a man between 18 and 35 years old in good health. The CDR3 nucleotides are TGTGCCAGCAGTTGGACAGGTACAGCTAACTATGGCTACACCTTC. This sequence encodes CASSWTGTANYGYTF.